The 3 T cell receptor beta chains below were found in one sample sequenced in a study. TCRdb redid the calling of the 5' RACE reads with MiXCR, one entry per CDR3 protein. There are tens of thousands of distinct CDR3 sequences in the sample; around 26% occur only once, and more than 3% lies in the top ten. The source material was tumor-infiltrating memory CD4+ T cells sorted from the breast tumor. Subset noted: memory CD4+ T cells, CD4+CD45RO+CD25-. The source is a female donor with breast cancer.

This clonotype appeared a few times. This sequence joins TRBV6-1 and TRBJ2-7, with D maybe TRBD2 (6 bases). This CDR3 is built from 16 residues. V gave up 2 bases and J gave up 0 bases, with 14 bases separating them. CDR1 and CDR2 from the germline V gene are MNHNS and SASEGT. In nucleotides, the CDR3 is TGTGCCAGCAGTGAAATCCCTCGGGAGTTCTCCTACGAGCAGTACTTC. This gives the protein CASSEIPREFSYEQYF.

This clonotype was picked up a small number of times. This chain joins TRBV5-1 and TRBJ2-5; TRBD1 aligns across 9 bases. Per germline, CDR1 SGHRS and CDR2 YFSETQ. The J segment lost 5 bases and the V segment lost 3 bases, leaving 5 bases of the junction unmatched. The CDR3 runs 14 residues. The CDR3: CASSSGQGGETQYF. Written as DNA, the CDR3 is TGCGCCAGCAGCTCGGGACAGGGAGGTGAGACCCAGTACTTC.

The V and J genes are TRBV7-3 and TRBJ1-1; D gene uncertain. Per the germline V gene, CDR1 is SGHTA and CDR2 is FQGTGA. This CDR3 region has 14 residues. V lost 5 bases, J lost 3 bases, and 13 bases lay in between. CDR3 nucleotide sequence: TGTGCCAGCAGCCCATCGGACGGATACACTGAAGCTTTCTTT. It is translated as CASSPSDGYTEAFF. Full variable domain (remainder filled in from reference TRBV7-3 and TRBJ1-1): GAGVSQTPSNKVTEKGKYVELRCDPISGHTALYWYRQSLGQGPEFLIYFQGTGAADDSGLPNDRFFAVRPEGSVSTLKIQRTERGDSAVYLCASSPSDGYTEAFFGQGTRLTVV.